This TCR beta chain was retrieved from a study of blood T cell repertoires in COVID-19 (dated by TCRdb to the early 2020s). Notes on the research overall: Collaborator samples came from the United States, Italy and Spain and covered acute and convalescent phases of COVID-19. A freely available public database, intended as a resource for researchers studying the immune response to SARS-CoV-2, is where the repertoires were released. Subjects who had been exposed to COVID-19, were actively infected with it, or had recovered from it provided the deeply sampled blood TCRbeta repertoires that made up the dataset. The prospective study material was composed of cDNA or gDNA derived from T cells, B-cell-depleted T cells, or PBMCs. The sample metadata nearly always contained a de-identified subject ID, COVID-19 status, age in years and sex. Samples came from the ongoing ImmuneRACE study (first 160 participants) plus 1,254 subjects from 6 global collaborators. HLA class I and class II types, where available, came from metadata supplied by the sample provider rather than from assay-based typing.

The immunoSEQ Assay, a bias-controlled multiplex PCR, was used to amplify TCRbeta CDR3 regions from genomic DNA. Per the authors' processing: The number of nucleated cells in each sample was estimated by amplification of reference gene primers within the assay. To quantify the absolute abundance of each unique TCRbeta CDR3 rearrangement, sequence reads were collapsed and filtered. Productive Simpson clonality was computed per sample as the square root of Simpson's diversity index over productive rearrangements. This immuneACCESS table, as held by TCRdb, lists in-frame sequences with V and J called but not all clones. Of the missing ones, under half trace to an unresolved V gene in checked studies; the others have no known cause. That table furnishes V, J and clone size, whereas the DNA furnished D and trimming. The sample includes about 51,000 clones, with roughly 87% observed a single time. Clones ranked in the top ten supply 6.5% to 8% of the sample.

As for this clone: Its cognate antigen has yet to be identified. The record has no base qualities; no much larger clone is one base away.

V is cut by 4 bases and J by 2 bases, and the space between the germline ends is 8 bases. The CDR3 sequence holds 13 residues, the cysteine and phenylalanine included. The entry retains the CDR3 DNA only, 39 bases that are in frame from base 1. Per the germline V gene (reference sequence), SEHNR is the CDR1 and FQNEAQ is the CDR2. Collaborating institutions collected whole blood in K2EDTA tubes following their own protocols. For TCRbeta analysis, collaborator samples were shipped as frozen whole blood, as isolated PBMCs, or as DNA extracted from either sample type. What the authors observed across the whole study: The amount of clinical and demographic metadata varied by source and participant and was provided uncurated.

Specimen: peripheral blood. The sequence was collected from a man in his forties or fifties with active COVID-19. The rearranged chain carries TRBV7-9 and TRBJ2-5; the D gene is perhaps TRBD1, on 5 matching bases. Here is the DNA: TGTGCCAGCAGCTCCAGACAGCAAGAGACCCAGTACTTC. Translated, it reads CASSSRQQETQYF.